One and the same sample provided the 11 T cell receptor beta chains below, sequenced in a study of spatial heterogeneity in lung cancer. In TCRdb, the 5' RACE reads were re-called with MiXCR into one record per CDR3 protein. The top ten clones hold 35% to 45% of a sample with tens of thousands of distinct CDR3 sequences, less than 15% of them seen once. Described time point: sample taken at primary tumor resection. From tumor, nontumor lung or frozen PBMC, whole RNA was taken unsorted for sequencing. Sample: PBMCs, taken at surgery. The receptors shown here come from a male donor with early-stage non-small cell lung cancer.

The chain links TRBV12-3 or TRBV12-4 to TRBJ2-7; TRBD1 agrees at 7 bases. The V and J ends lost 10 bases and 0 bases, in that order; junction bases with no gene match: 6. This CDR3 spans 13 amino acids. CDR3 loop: CATRDSISYEQYF. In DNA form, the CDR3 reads TGTGCCACCCGGGACAGCATCTCCTACGAGCAGTACTTC.

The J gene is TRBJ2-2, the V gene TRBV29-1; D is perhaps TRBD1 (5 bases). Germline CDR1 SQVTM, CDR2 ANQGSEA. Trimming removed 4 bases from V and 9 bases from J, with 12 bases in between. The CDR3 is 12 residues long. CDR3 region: CSVAGASRELFF. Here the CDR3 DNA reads TGCAGCGTTGCTGGGGCATCAAGGGAGCTGTTTTTT.

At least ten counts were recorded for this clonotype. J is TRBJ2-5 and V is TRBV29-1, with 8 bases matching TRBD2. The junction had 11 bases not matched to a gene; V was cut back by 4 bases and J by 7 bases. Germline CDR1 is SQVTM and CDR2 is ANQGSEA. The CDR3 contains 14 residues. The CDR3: CSVVPSGGRGTQYF. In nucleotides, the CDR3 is TGCAGCGTTGTTCCCAGCGGGGGACGGGGGACCCAGTACTTC.

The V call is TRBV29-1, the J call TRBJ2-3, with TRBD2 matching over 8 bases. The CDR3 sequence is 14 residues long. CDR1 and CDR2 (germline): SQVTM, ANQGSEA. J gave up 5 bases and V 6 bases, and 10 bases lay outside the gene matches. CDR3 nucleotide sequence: TGCAGCGTCCTAGCGGGTGTTGGGGAAGATACGCAGTATTTT. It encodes CSVLAGVGEDTQYF.

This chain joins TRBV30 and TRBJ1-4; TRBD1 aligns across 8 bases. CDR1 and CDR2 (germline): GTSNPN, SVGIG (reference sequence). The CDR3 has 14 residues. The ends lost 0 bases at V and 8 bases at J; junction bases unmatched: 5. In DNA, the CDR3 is TGTGCCTGGAGTGTAGGACAGGGCTGGGAAAAACTGTTTTTT. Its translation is CAWSVGQGWEKLFF.

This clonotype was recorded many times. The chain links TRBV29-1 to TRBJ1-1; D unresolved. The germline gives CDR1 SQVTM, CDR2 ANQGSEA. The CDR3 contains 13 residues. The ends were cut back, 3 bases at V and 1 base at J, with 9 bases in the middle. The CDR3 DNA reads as TGCAGCGTTGACCGGGGAGCGAACACTGAAGCTTTCTTT. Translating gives CSVDRGANTEAFF. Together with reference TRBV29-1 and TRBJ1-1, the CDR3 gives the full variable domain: SAVISQKPSRDICQRGTSLTIQCQVDSQVTMMFWYRQQPGQSLTLIATANQGSEATYESGFVIDKFPISRPNLTFSTLTVSNMSPEDSSIYLCSVDRGANTEAFFGQGTRLTVV.

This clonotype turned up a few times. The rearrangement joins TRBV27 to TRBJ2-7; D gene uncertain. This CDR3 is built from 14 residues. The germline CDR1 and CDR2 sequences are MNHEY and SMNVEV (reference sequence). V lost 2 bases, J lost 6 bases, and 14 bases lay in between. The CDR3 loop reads CASSLASMSGEQYF. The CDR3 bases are TGTGCCAGCAGTTTAGCGTCGATGTCTGGCGAGCAGTACTTC.

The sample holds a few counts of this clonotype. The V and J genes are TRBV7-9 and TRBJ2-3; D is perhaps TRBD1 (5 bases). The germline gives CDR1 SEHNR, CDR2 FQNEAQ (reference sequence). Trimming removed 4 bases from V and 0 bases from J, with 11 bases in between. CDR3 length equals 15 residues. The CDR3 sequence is CASSSRQFSTDTQYF. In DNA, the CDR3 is TGTGCCAGCAGCTCCAGACAGTTTAGCACAGATACGCAGTATTTT.

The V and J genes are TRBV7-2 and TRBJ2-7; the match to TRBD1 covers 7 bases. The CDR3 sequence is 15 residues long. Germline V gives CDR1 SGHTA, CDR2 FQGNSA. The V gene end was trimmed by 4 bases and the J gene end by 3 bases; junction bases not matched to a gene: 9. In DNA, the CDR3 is TGTGCCAGCAGCTCTATAGACAGGGCGGGCTACGAGCAGTACTTC. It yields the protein CASSSIDRAGYEQYF.

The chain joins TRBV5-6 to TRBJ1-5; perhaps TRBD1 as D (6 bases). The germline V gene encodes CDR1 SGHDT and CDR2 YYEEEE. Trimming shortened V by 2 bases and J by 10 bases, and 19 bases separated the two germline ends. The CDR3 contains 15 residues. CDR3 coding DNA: TGTGCCAGCAGCTTTACAGGGCTGGCCGGGGAACCCCAGCATTTT. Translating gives CASSFTGLAGEPQHF.

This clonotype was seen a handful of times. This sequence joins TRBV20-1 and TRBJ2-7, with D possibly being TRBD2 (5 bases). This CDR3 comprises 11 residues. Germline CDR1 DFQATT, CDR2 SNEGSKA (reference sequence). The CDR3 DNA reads TGCAGCCCAGTCTTGAGGGTCGAGCAGTACTTC. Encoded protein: CSPVLRVEQYF.